The count of the clone carrying this T cell receptor beta chain is one. The germline V gene has CDR1 LNHDA and CDR2 SQIVND (reference sequence). V lost 3 bases and J 0 bases, leaving 9 bases between the germline ends. The length of the CDR3 is 15 residues. Cohort placement rested on clinical history that participants reported themselves. Up to 2 weeks before entering the study, exposed participants had met a COVID-19 case. This entry comes from a study of blood T cell repertoires in COVID-19. Across the study: Nucleic acid was either cDNA or gDNA, and it came from T cells, B-cell-depleted T cells, or PBMCs.

Study processing details: For nucleated cells, counts were estimated from reference gene primer amplification. Libraries were prepared by immunoSEQ multiplex PCR; TCRdb keeps only in-frame clonotypes and omits some of them. D and trimming were read from the DNA, whereas the V and J calls and clone size are those reported in that table. The sample yields almost 350,000 clones, about 88% seen once. The chain carries TRBV19 and TRBJ1-3, with D perhaps TRBD1 (5 bases). The sample comprised PBMCs or T cells enriched from blood (not recorded which). The source of this sequence is a woman aged 25 to 45 who had been exposed to COVID-19. CDR3 bases: TGTGCCAGTAGTATGGGGCAGGCCTCTGGAAACACCATATATTTT. Translating it yields CASSMGQASGNTIYF.